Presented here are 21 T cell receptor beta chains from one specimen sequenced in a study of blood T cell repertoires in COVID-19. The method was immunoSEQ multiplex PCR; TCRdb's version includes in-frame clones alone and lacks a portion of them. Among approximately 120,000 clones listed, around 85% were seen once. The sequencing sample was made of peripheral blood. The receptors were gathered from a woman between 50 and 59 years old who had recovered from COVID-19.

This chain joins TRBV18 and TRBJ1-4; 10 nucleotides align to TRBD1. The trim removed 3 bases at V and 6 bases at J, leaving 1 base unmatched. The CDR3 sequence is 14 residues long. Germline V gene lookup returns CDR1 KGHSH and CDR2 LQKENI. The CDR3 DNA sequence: TGTGCCAGCTCACCCGGGACAGGGGATGAAAAACTGTTTTTT. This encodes CASSPGTGDEKLFF. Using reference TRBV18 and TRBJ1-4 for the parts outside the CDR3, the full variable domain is NAGVMQNPRHLVRRRGQEARLRCSPMKGHSHVYWYRQLPEEGLKFMVYLQKENIIDESGMPKERFSAEFPKEGPSILRIQQVVRGDSAAYFCASSPGTGDEKLFFGSGTQLSVL.

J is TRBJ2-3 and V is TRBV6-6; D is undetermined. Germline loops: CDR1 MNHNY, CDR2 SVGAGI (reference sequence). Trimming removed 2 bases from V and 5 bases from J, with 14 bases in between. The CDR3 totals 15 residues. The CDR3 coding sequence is TGTGCCAGCAGTTACGTGGTAACCCGGAGAGATACGCAGTATTTT. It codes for CASSYVVTRRDTQYF.

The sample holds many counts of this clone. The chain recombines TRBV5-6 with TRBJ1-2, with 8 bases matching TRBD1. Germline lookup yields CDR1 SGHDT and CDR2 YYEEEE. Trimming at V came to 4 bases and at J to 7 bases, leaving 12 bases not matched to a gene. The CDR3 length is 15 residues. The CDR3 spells CASSPPGGRGLGYTF. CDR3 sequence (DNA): TGTGCCAGCAGCCCCCCCGGGGGCAGGGGGCTTGGCTACACCTTC.

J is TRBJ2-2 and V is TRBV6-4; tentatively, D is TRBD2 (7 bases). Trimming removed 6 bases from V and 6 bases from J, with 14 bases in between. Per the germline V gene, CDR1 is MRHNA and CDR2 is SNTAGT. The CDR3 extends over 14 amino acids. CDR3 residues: CASRSGGAAGELFF. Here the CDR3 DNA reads TGTGCCAGCAGAAGTGGGGGGGCCGCCGGGGAGCTGTTTTTT.

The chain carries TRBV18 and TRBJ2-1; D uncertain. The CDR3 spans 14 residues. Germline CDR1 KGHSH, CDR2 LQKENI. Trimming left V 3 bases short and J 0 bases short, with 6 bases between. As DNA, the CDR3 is TGTGCCAGCTCACCTAGTCACTCCTACAATGAGCAGTTCTTC. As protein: CASSPSHSYNEQFF.

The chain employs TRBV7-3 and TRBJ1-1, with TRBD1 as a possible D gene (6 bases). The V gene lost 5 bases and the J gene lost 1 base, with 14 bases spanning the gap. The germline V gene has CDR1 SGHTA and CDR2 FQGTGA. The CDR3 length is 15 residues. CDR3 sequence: CASSLRGGPNTEAFF. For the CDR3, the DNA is TGTGCCAGCAGCCTAAGAGGGGGACCGAACACTGAAGCTTTCTTT.

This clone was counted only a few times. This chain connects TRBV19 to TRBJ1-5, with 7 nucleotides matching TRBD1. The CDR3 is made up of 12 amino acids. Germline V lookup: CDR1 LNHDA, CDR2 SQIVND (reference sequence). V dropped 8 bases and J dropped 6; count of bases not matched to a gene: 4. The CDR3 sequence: CASGGGGQPQHF. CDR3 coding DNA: TGTGCCAGTGGAGGGGGCGGTCAGCCCCAGCATTTT.

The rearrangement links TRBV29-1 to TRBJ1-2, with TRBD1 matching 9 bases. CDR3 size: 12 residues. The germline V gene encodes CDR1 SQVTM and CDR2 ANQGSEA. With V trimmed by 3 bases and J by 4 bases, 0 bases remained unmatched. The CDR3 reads CSVEDRGYGYTF. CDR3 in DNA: TGCAGCGTTGAGGACAGGGGCTATGGCTACACCTTC.

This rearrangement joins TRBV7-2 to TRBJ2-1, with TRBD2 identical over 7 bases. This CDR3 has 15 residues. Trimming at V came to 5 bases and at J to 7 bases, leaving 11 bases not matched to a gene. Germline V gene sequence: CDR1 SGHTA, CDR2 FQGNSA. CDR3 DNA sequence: TGTGCCAGCAGCGGTGCGGGAGTCCCGTTGAATGAGCAGTTCTTC. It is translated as CASSGAGVPLNEQFF.

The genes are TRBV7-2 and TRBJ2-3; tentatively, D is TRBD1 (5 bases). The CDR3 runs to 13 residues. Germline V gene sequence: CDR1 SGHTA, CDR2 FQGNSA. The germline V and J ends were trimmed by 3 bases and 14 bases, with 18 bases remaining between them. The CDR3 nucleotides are TGTGCCAGCAGCTTGTATGGGTTTGACAGTTGGTATTTT. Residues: CASSLYGFDSWYF.

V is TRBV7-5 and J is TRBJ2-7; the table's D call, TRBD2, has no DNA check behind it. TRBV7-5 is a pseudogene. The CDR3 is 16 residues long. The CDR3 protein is CARSSYRPASLLGLYF. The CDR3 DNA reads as TGTGCCAGAAGCTCTTACAGACCCGCGAGCTTATTGGGACTGTACTTC.

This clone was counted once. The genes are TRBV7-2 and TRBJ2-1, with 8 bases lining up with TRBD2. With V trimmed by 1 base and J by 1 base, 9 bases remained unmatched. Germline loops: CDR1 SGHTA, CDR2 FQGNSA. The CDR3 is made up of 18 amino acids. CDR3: CASSLDPAGARSYNEQFF. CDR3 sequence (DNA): TGTGCCAGCAGCTTAGATCCAGCGGGAGCAAGGTCCTACAATGAGCAGTTCTTC. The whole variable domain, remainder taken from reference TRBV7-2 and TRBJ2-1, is GAGVSQSPSNKVTEKGKDVELRCDPISGHTALYWYRQSLGQGLEFLIYFQGNSAPDKSGLPSDRFSAERTGGSVSTLTIQRTQQEDSAVYLCASSLDPAGARSYNEQFFGPGTRLTVL.

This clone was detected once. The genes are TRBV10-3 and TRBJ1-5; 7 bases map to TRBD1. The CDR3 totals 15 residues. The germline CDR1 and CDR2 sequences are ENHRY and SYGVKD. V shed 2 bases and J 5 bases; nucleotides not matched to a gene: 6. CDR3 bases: TGTGCCATCAGTGAGACACAGGGGCTCTATCAGCCCCAGCATTTT. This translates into CAISETQGLYQPQHF.

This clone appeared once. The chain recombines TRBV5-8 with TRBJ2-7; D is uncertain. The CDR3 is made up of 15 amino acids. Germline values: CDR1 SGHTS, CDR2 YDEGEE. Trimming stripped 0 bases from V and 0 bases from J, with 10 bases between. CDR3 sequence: CASSLAATDSYEQYF. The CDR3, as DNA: TGTGCCAGCAGCTTGGCAGCGACGGACTCCTACGAGCAGTACTTC.

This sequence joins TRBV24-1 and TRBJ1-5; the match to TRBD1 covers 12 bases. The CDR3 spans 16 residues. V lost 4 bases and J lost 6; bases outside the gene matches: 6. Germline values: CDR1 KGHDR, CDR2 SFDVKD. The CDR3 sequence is CATSDPGQGAGQPQHF. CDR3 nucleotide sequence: TGTGCCACCAGTGACCCGGGACAGGGGGCTGGTCAGCCCCAGCATTTT.

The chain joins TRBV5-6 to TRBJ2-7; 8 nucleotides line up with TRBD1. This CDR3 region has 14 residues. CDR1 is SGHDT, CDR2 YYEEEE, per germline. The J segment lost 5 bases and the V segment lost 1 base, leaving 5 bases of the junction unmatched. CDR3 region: CASSLQGAPHEQYF. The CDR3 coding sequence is TGTGCCAGCAGCTTGCAGGGGGCGCCCCACGAGCAGTACTTC. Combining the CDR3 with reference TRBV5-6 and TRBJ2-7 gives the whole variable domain DAGVTQSPTHLIKTRGQQVTLRCSPKSGHDTVSWYQQALGQGPQFIFQYYEEEERQRGNFPDRFSGHQFPNYSSELNVNALLLGDSALYLCASSLQGAPHEQYFGPGTRLTVT.

The CDR3 loop reads CASSNPWTGGHYEQYF. CDR3 bases: TGTGCCAGCAGTAATCCCTGGACAGGGGGACATTACGAGCAGTACTTC. This chain joins TRBV27 and TRBJ2-7, with 10 nucleotides matching TRBD1. This CDR3 is built from 16 residues. With 5 bases clipped from V and 4 bases from J, the junction kept 11 bases outside the gene matches. The germline CDR1 and CDR2 sequences are MNHEY and SMNVEV (reference sequence).

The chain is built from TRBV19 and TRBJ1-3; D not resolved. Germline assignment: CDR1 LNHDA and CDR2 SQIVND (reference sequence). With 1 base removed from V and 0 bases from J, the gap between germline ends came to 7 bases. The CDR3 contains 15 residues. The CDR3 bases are TGTGCCAGTAGTATAGGCGCCCGCTCTGGAAACACCATATATTTT. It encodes CASSIGARSGNTIYF.

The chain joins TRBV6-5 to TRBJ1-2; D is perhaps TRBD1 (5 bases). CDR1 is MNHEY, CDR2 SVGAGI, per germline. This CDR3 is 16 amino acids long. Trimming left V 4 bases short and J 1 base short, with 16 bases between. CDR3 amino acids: CASSSNIRGSNYGYTF. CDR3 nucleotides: TGTGCCAGCAGTTCAAACATTAGGGGAAGTAACTATGGCTACACCTTC.

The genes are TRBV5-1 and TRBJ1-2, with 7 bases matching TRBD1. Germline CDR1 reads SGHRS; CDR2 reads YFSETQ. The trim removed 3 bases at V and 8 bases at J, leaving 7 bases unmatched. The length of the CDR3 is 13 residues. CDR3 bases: TGCGCCAGCAGCTCGAAGGGACAGTGGGGCTACACCTTC. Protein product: CASSSKGQWGYTF.

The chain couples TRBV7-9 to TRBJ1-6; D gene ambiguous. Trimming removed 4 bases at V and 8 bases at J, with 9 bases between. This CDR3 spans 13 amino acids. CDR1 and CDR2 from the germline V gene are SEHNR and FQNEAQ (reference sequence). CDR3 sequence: CASSYVGDSPLHF. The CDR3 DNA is TGTGCCAGCAGCTACGTGGGAGATTCACCCCTCCACTTT. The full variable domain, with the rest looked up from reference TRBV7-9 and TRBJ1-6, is DTGVSQNPRHKITKRGQNVTFRCDPISEHNRLYWYRQTLGQGPEFLTYFQNEAQLEKSRLLSDRFSAERPKGSFSTLEIQRTEQGDSAMYLCASSYVGDSPLHFGNGTRLTVT.